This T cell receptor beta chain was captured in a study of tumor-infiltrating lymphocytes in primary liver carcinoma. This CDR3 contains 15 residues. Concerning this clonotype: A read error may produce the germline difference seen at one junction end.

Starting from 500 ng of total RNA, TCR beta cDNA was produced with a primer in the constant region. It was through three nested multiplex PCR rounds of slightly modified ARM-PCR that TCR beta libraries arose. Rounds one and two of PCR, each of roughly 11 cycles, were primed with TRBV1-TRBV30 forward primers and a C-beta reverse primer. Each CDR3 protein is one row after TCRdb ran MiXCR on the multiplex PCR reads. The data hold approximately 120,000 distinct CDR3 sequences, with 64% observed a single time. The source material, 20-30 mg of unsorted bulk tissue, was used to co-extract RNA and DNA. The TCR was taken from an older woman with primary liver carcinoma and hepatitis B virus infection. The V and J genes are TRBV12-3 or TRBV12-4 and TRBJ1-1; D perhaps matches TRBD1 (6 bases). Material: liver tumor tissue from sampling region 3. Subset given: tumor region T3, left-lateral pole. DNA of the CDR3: TGTGCCGGCGGCCCTAGGCAGGGGTGGAACACTGAAGCTTTCTTC. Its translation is CAGGPRQGWNTEAFF.